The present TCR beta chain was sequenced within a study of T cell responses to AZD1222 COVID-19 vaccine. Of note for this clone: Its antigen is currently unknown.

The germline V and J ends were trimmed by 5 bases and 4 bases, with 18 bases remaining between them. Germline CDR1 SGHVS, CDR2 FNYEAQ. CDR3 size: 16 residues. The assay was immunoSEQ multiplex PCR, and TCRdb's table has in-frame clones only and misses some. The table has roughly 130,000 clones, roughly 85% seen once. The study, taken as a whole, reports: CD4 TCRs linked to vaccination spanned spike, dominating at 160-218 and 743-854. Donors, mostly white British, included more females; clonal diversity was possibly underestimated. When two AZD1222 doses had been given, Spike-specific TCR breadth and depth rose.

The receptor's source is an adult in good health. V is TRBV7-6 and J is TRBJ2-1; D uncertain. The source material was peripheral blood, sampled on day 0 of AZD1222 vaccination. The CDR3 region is CASSPHDTGPYNEQFF. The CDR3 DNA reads TGTGCCAGCAGCCCCCACGACACTGGGCCTTACAATGAGCAGTTCTTC.